The sequence of this T cell receptor (beta chain) was determined in a study of technical replicates of blood from a handful of donors. TCRdb keeps only in-frame clones here, not all; method: immunoSEQ multiplex PCR. The table shows approximately 58,000 clones, with around 88% occurring only once. The germline V gene has CDR1 GTSNPN and CDR2 SVGIG (reference sequence). The V end lost 3 bases, the J end lost 4 bases, and 16 bases lay between the germline ends. The CDR3 covers 15 residues. This sequence originates from a human donor in good health. Some clones in this sample may be carry-over from other donors' samples. The sample was PBMCs. The rearrangement uses TRBV30 and TRBJ2-1; D is possibly TRBD2 (6 bases). The CDR3 loop reads CAWSDYALAYNEQFF. The CDR3 DNA reads TGTGCCTGGAGCGACTACGCGCTAGCGTACAATGAGCAGTTCTTC.